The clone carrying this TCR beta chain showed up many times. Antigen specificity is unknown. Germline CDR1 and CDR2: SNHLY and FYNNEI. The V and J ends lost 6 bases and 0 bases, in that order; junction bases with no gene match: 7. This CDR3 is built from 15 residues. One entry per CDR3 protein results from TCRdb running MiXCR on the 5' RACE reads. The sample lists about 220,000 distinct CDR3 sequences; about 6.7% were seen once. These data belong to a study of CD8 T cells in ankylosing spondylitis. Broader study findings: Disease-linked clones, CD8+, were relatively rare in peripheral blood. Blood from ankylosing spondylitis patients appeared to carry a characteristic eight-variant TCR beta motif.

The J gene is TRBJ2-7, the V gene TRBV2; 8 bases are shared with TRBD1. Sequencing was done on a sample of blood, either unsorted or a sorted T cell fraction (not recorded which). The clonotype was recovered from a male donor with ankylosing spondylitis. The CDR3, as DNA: TGTGCCAGCAGGGAAACAGGGGGTAGCTCCTACGAGCAGTACTTC. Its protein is CASRETGGSSYEQYF.